This TCR beta chain emerged from a study of T cells after yellow fever vaccination. Each CDR3 protein is one row after TCRdb ran MiXCR on the 5' RACE reads. Among about 210,000 distinct CDR3 sequences listed, 2.5% to 3.5% were seen once. V was clipped by 5 bases and J by 8 bases, with 18 bases between them. This CDR3 has 15 residues. CDR1 is MNHEY and CDR2 is SVGAGI in the germline V gene. The sample holds many counts of this clonotype. The starting material was CD4+ T cells sorted from PBMCs, obtained 10 days after the yellow fever booster vaccination. The rearrangement links TRBV6-5 to TRBJ1-4; D gene uncertain. The TCR was taken from a young man who received the YFV17D yellow fever vaccine. The CDR3 DNA sequence: TGTGCCAGCAGTCTCGGGTTCCAAGTTGGGGAAAAACTGTTTTTT. Protein sequence: CASSLGFQVGEKLFF.